This TCR beta chain originates from a study of shared clonotypes between healthy human individuals. The assay was immunoSEQ multiplex PCR, and TCRdb's table has in-frame clones only and misses some. In the table there are approximately 510,000 clones, around 74% of which are singletons. Germline values: CDR1 MNHNY, CDR2 SVGAGI (reference sequence). Trimming left V 4 bases short and J 5 bases short, with 20 bases between. The CDR3 runs to 16 residues. This clone was detected only once. The sequenced sample consisted of PBMCs. The origin of this receptor is a woman aged 40 to 55 in good health. Some clones in this sample may be carry-over from other donors' samples. This chain links TRBV6-6 with TRBJ1-2; D unclear. In nucleotides, the CDR3 is TGTGCCAGCAGTTTTAGTGACGCCGGAGGGATATATGGCTACACCTTC. This codes for CASSFSDAGGIYGYTF.